Listed below are T cell receptor beta chains from one sample, sequenced in a study of PD-1 blockade in classical Hodgkin lymphoma. Sequenced by immunoSEQ multiplex PCR; TCRdb stores in-frame clones only, minus some. The sample yields 42,000 or so clones, about 88% seen once. The sample here was peripheral blood mononuclear cells (PBMCs), taken before the second cycle of nivolumab. The receptors were sampled from a human donor with classical Hodgkin lymphoma. CDR3s include the opening cysteine and the closing phenylalanine or tryptophan. D genes are given only for firm matches. A row's size may be missing; if present it is once, few, many or a size class.

clone size | J gene | V gene | D gene | CDR3 DNA | CDR3 protein
few | TRBJ1-2 | TRBV7-9 | TRBD1 | TGTGCCAGCAGCCCAGAGGAGGGGGCAAGGGAGGGCTACACCTTC | CASSPEEGAREGYTF
- | TRBJ1-6 | TRBV27 | - | TGTGCCAGCAGTTTAGGTACGACCCATAATTCACCCCTCCACTTT | CASSLGTTHNSPLHF
- | TRBJ1-3 | TRBV13 | - | TGTGCCAGCAGCGCGACTCCGCGAGGGGGAAACACCATATATTTT | CASSATPRGGNTIYF
- | TRBJ1-4 | TRBV5-6 | - | TGTGCCAGCAGCTTAGGGGGAAGGGCTAATGAAAAACTGTTTTTT | CASSLGGRANEKLFF
- | TRBJ2-3 | TRBV4-1 | - | TGCGCCAGCAGCCAAGTTCCGTTAGATACGCAGTATTTT | CASSQVPLDTQYF
- | TRBJ2-2 | TRBV7-9 | TRBD1 | TGTGCCAGCAGCCCGGCAAAATTGGGACAGGGGGCACCCGGGGAGCTGTTTTTT | CASSPAKLGQGAPGELFF
once | TRBJ2-5 | TRBV2 | - | TGTGCCAGCAGTGGCGGACAAGAGACCCAGTACTTC | CASSGGQETQYF
- | TRBJ1-6 | TRBV5-1 | TRBD1 | TGCGCCAGCAGCTTGGAAACCGGACAGGGAAGTAATTCACCCCTCCACTTT | CASSLETGQGSNSPLHF
- | TRBJ2-7 | TRBV5-6 | - | TGTGCCAGCAGCTTGCGTCAAGGTAGCGGAACTTTCTACGAGCAGTACTTC | CASSLRQGSGTFYEQYF
- | TRBJ2-5 | TRBV19 | - | TGTGCCAGTAGTATAGATCACACACAAGAGACCCAGTACTTC | CASSIDHTQETQYF
once | TRBJ1-2 | TRBV11-2 | - | TGTGCCAGCAGCTTAGGGGGGAACTATGGCTACACCTTC | CASSLGGNYGYTF
- | TRBJ1-2 | TRBV5-1 | - | TGCGCCAGCAGCTTGGATTGGAATTCCGTCAGCTATGGCTACACCTTC | CASSLDWNSVSYGYTF
- | TRBJ1-1 | TRBV28 | - | TGTGCCAGCAGTTTAGGTGCAGGGAGGGACACTGAAGCTTTCTTT | CASSLGAGRDTEAFF
- | TRBJ2-7 | TRBV10-3 | TRBD2 | TGTGCCATCAGTAAGCGGGAGGGGTTCTTGTGGCAGTACTTC | CAISKREGFLWQYF
- | TRBJ2-7 | TRBV4-3 | - | TGCGCCAGCAGCCAAGAAACAGACTACGAGCAGTACTTC | CASSQETDYEQYF
- | TRBJ2-1 | TRBV21-1 | - | TGTGCCAGCAGGAAAACAGGGAGCTCCTACAATGAGCAGTTCTTC | CASRKTGSSYNEQFF
- | TRBJ1-4 | TRBV7-9 | - | TGTGCCAGCAGCTTAAGCCTTACCGATGGCCTCGCTAATGAAAAACTGTTTTTT | CASSLSLTDGLANEKLFF
once | TRBJ1-4 | TRBV9 | TRBD1 | TGTGCCAGCAGCGTAGGCGGGACAGTTAATGAAAAACTGTTTTTT | CASSVGGTVNEKLFF
- | TRBJ1-3 | TRBV10-3 | TRBD1 | TGTGCCAGCTGGGACAGTAGTTACTCTGGAAACACCATATATTTT | CASWDSSYSGNTIYF
- | TRBJ2-7 | TRBV19 | TRBD1 | TGTGCCAGTAGTACATCCGGGACAGGGACCCACGAGCAGTACTTC | CASSTSGTGTHEQYF
- | TRBJ1-2 | TRBV10-3 | TRBD1 | TGTGCCATCAGTGTGACAGGGGGCTACACCTTC | CAISVTGGYTF
- | TRBJ2-5 | TRBV11-2 | - | TGTGCCAGCAGCTTAGATGCTGAGACCCAGTACTTC | CASSLDAETQYF
- | TRBJ1-4 | TRBV5-1 | - | TGCGCCAGCAGCTTGATGGGAGACACCGAAAAACTGTTTTTT | CASSLMGDTEKLFF
- | TRBJ2-1 | TRBV10-3 | - | TGTGCCATCAGTGAGTCAATGGGAGCGGCCTCCTACAATGAGCAGTTCTTC | CAISESMGAASYNEQFF
- | TRBJ2-7 | TRBV11-2 | TRBD1 | TGTGCCAGCAGCTTGGGACAGTTATACGAGCAGTACTTC | CASSLGQLYEQYF
- | TRBJ2-2 | TRBV6-5 | TRBD1 | TGTGCCAGCAGTTACTTCAGGACAGGGTCCGGGGAGCTGTTTTTT | CASSYFRTGSGELFF
- | TRBJ1-4 | TRBV6-1 | - | TGTGCCAGCAGTTCTAGGGATAATGAAAAACTGTTTTTT | CASSSRDNEKLFF
- | TRBJ2-2 | TRBV19 | - | TGTGCCAGTAGTCTCCGGGGACCAAACACCGGGGAGCTGTTTTTT | CASSLRGPNTGELFF
- | TRBJ2-7 | TRBV6-5 | TRBD1 | TGTGCCAGCAAAAAACACCGGGACAGTCTATACGAGCAGTACTTC | CASKKHRDSLYEQYF
- | TRBJ1-2 | TRBV19 | - | TGTGCCAGTAGTGTAGCAGGAGACTATGGCTACACCTTC | CASSVAGDYGYTF
once | TRBJ2-1 | TRBV6-5 | - | TGTGCCAGCAGGAAACAGGGTTACAATGAGCAGTTCTTC | CASRKQGYNEQFF
- | TRBJ2-1 | TRBV9 | TRBD2 | TGTGCCAGCAGCGTAGCTGCTAGCGGGGGGCTTTTGGGTAATGAGCAGTTCTTC | CASSVAASGGLLGNEQFF
- | TRBJ2-7 | TRBV5-4 | - | - | CASSLVLGTGEQYF
once | TRBJ2-3 | TRBV10-2 | - | TGCGCCAGCAGTGAGTCGGGGGGAGCGGGAGATACGCAGTATTTT | CASSESGGAGDTQYF
- | TRBJ2-7 | TRBV7-3 | - | TGTGCCAGCAGCTTAACGGCCAGTGACGAGCAGTACTTC | CASSLTASDEQYF
- | TRBJ1-5 | TRBV4-1 | - | TGCGCCAGCAGCCAAGAGGATGTGACAGGCGGTCAGCCCCAGCATTTT | CASSQEDVTGGQPQHF
once | TRBJ2-1 | TRBV9 | - | TGTGCCAGCAGTGGGGGGAGGACGTACAATGAGCAGTTCTTC | CASSGGRTYNEQFF
- | TRBJ2-5 | TRBV28 | - | TGTGCCAGCAGTTCCGACAGAGAGACCCAGTACTTC | CASSSDRETQYF
- | TRBJ2-7 | TRBV5-4 | TRBD2 | TGTGCCAGCAGCTTGGCGGGAGGGTACCACGAGCAGTACTTC | CASSLAGGYHEQYF
- | TRBJ1-4 | TRBV5-1 | - | TGCGCCAGCAGCTTGGATGGAGATAATGAAAAACTGTTTTTT | CASSLDGDNEKLFF
- | TRBJ2-5 | TRBV14 | TRBD1 | TGTGCCAGCAGCCATTCGATTAGACAGGGAATCGGTGACGAGACCCAGTACTTC | CASSHSIRQGIGDETQYF
- | TRBJ1-2 | TRBV7-8 | - | TGTGCCAGCAGCTTAGCGGGGACGGCACCCGGGGGCTACACCTTC | CASSLAGTAPGGYTF
- | TRBJ2-2 | TRBV4-1 | - | TGCGCCAGCAGCCTCAAAAGGGGGACTAACACCGGGGAGCTGTTTTTT | CASSLKRGTNTGELFF
- | TRBJ2-1 | TRBV5-6 | TRBD1 | TGTGCCAGCAGCTTGGAACAGGGGTACAATGAGCAGTTCTTC | CASSLEQGYNEQFF